The 19 T cell receptor beta chains below all came from one sample that was sequenced in a study of cytomegalovirus exposure and HLA in healthy donors. Use of 60 Vbeta and 13 Jbeta primers characterized the PCR. Assay: immunoSEQ multiplex PCR; the TCRdb copy retains only in-frame clones and omits some. Among about 97,000 clones listed, around a tenth were seen once. Sequencing used PBMCs. The receptors were sampled from a middle-aged man in good health and CMV-seropositive.

This clone appeared a few times. The rearrangement links TRBV29-1 to TRBJ1-1; 8 nucleotides align to TRBD1. The CDR3 has 15 residues. CDR1 is SQVTM, CDR2 ANQGSEA, per germline. The V and J ends lost 4 bases and 1 base, in that order; junction bases with no gene match: 8. The CDR3 sequence: CSVGSKTGENTEAFF. For the CDR3, the DNA is TGCAGCGTTGGCTCCAAGACAGGGGAGAACACTGAAGCTTTCTTT.

The rearrangement links TRBV29-1 to TRBJ1-2; 8 bases map to TRBD1. J lost 2 bases, V lost 2 bases, and 4 bases had no gene match. The CDR3 is made up of 14 amino acids. Germline assignment: CDR1 SQVTM and CDR2 ANQGSEA. The CDR3 sequence: CSVEYQGANYGYTF. Written as DNA, the CDR3 is TGCAGCGTTGAATACCAGGGGGCAAACTATGGCTACACCTTC.

The V and J genes are TRBV27 and TRBJ2-1; 8 bases are shared with TRBD2. After removal of 4 bases from V and 7 bases from J, the junction contained 3 bases not matched to a gene. Per germline, CDR1 MNHEY and CDR2 SMNVEV (reference sequence). CDR3 length equals 13 residues. The CDR3 bases are TGTGCCAGCAGTTGGACTAGCCTGAATGAGCAGTTCTTC. Residues: CASSWTSLNEQFF.

This clone was seen a few times. The rearrangement uses TRBV11-2 and TRBJ2-5, with D possibly matching TRBD1 (6 bases). Trimming pared 5 bases from V and 4 bases from J, leaving 14 bases between. Germline V CDR1 and CDR2: SGHAT, FQNNGV. CDR3 length: 14 residues. This CDR3 is CASSASGAGETQYF. For the CDR3, the DNA is TGTGCCAGCAGCGCTTCAGGGGCTGGAGAGACCCAGTACTTC.

The chain carries TRBV18 and TRBJ1-2; D gene unclear. V was cut by 6 bases and J by 2 bases, with 10 bases left in between. The CDR3 extends over 13 amino acids. CDR1 and CDR2 from the germline V gene are KGHSH and LQKENI. The CDR3 sequence: CASSPDTNYGYTF. For the CDR3, the DNA is TGTGCCAGCTCTCCCGACACCAACTATGGCTACACCTTC.

V is TRBV7-9 and J is TRBJ2-7; possible D gene TRBD2, 5 bases. Germline V CDR1 and CDR2: SEHNR, FQNEAQ (reference sequence). The ends were cut back, 8 bases at V and 1 base at J, with 12 bases in the middle. The CDR3 totals 13 residues. The CDR3 nucleotides are TGTGCCAGCCTAGCTGCAACTTCCTACGAGCAGTACTTC. Translated: CASLAATSYEQYF. Variable domain in full (rest from reference TRBV7-9 and TRBJ2-7): DTGVSQNPRHKITKRGQNVTFRCDPISEHNRLYWYRQTLGQGPEFLTYFQNEAQLEKSRLLSDRFSAERPKGSFSTLEIQRTEQGDSAMYLCASLAATSYEQYFGPGTRLTVT.

This clone was seen more than once but under ten times. V and J are TRBV10-3 and TRBJ1-1; 7 bases are shared with TRBD1. CDR1 is ENHRY and CDR2 is SYGVKD in the germline V gene. This CDR3 is 15 amino acids long. V lost 2 bases, J lost 1 base, and 4 bases stayed unmatched. CDR3 region: CAISEVGTENTEAFF. DNA for the CDR3: TGTGCCATCAGTGAGGTCGGGACAGAGAACACTGAAGCTTTCTTT.

The chain has TRBV19 and TRBJ1-3, with D uncertain. V lost 6 bases to trimming and J lost 0 bases, with 21 bases between them. Germline V CDR1 and CDR2: LNHDA, SQIVND (reference sequence). The CDR3 contains 18 residues. CDR3 residues: CASRGIAGASYSGNTIYF. The DNA for the CDR3 is TGTGCCAGTAGGGGAATAGCGGGAGCCTCCTACTCTGGAAACACCATATATTTT.

The chain combines TRBV4-1 with TRBJ1-5; D remains ambiguous. The CDR3 runs to 15 residues. V lost 1 base, J lost 0 bases, and 7 bases lay in between. CDR1 is MGHRA, CDR2 YSYEKL, per germline. CDR3 protein: CASSQVHSSNQPQHF. CDR3 nucleotides: TGCGCCAGCAGCCAAGTTCACAGTAGCAATCAGCCCCAGCATTTT.

This clone was seen a few times. The rearrangement joins TRBV28 to TRBJ2-1; no clear D. Per the germline V gene, CDR1 is MDHEN and CDR2 is SYDVKM. The V and J ends lost 9 bases and 1 base respectively, with 10 bases between them. CDR3 length equals 13 residues. CDR3 nucleotides: TGTGCCAGTACTGCTCGATCCTACAATGAGCAGTTCTTC. Amino acids: CASTARSYNEQFF.

This clone was counted between two and nine times. The chain has TRBV28 and TRBJ2-5; the match to TRBD1 covers 8 bases. V was clipped by 2 bases and J by 5 bases; unmatched bases: 7. The CDR3 consists of 15 residues. Germline CDR1 and CDR2: MDHEN and SYDVKM. The DNA for the CDR3 is TGTGCCAGCAGTTTACAGGGGGCAGGAGAGGAGACCCAGTACTTC. Its protein product is CASSLQGAGEETQYF.

V gene TRBV4-2 combines with J gene TRBJ2-7; possible D gene TRBD2, 6 bases. This CDR3 comprises 17 residues. CDR1 and CDR2 (germline): LGHNA, YNFKEQ. Trimming left V 4 bases short and J 3 bases short, with 22 bases between. The CDR3 spells CASSRLFGASDFYEQYF. The CDR3 DNA reads TGTGCCAGCAGCCGCCTATTCGGGGCTAGCGACTTCTACGAGCAGTACTTC.

This clone was counted between two and nine times. The rearrangement joins TRBV30 to TRBJ2-7; possible D gene TRBD1, 6 bases. CDR3 length: 14 amino acids. The germline V gene encodes CDR1 GTSNPN and CDR2 SVGIG (reference sequence). The ends were cut back, 5 bases at V and 2 bases at J, with 16 bases in the middle. The CDR3 bases are TGTGCCTGGGAGATAGGGGGTCTGACCTACGAGCAGTACTTC. As protein: CAWEIGGLTYEQYF.

This clone was seen a handful of times. The CDR3 DNA is TGTGCCAGCAGCTCAAGACAGTTGGGGGAGCTGTTTTTT. Translation: CASSSRQLGELFF. This rearrangement joins TRBV28 to TRBJ2-2, with D maybe TRBD1 (5 bases). Germline CDR1 reads MDHEN; CDR2 reads SYDVKM. Between the trimmed V and J ends, which lost 6 bases and 8 bases, there was a span of 13 bases. This CDR3 comprises 13 residues.

The sample holds a few counts of this clone. The genes are TRBV28 and TRBJ2-7; possibly TRBD2 for D (6 bases). Germline V gene data show CDR1 as MDHEN and CDR2 as SYDVKM. This CDR3 contains 14 residues. The V end was cut by 7 bases, the J end by 0 bases, with 13 bases between. This CDR3 reads CASNRGGSSYEQYF. In DNA form, the CDR3 reads TGTGCCAGCAACCGTGGAGGGAGCTCCTACGAGCAGTACTTC.

V usage is TRBV7-6 and J usage is TRBJ2-2; D possibly corresponds to TRBD1 (5 bases). V gave up 1 base and J gave up 5 bases, with 8 bases separating them. Germline CDR1 SGHVS, CDR2 FNYEAQ. The CDR3 sequence is 14 residues long. The CDR3 loop is CASSLVGDTGELFF. For the CDR3, the DNA is TGTGCCAGCAGCTTAGTAGGGGATACCGGGGAGCTGTTTTTT.

This clone has a handful of counts. The chain's CDR3 is CASSFSRGANVLTF. DNA for the CDR3: TGTGCCAGTAGTTTCTCGAGGGGGGCCAACGTCCTGACTTTC. V usage is TRBV19 and J usage is TRBJ2-6; D gene unclear. V lost 5 bases and J 4 bases, leaving 9 bases between the germline ends. This CDR3 has 14 amino acids. Germline-derived CDR1 and CDR2 are LNHDA and SQIVND (reference sequence).

Details on this clone: Other DNA sequences in the sample encode the same CDR3. This chain links TRBV5-4 with TRBJ1-2, with a weak D call TRBD1 (5 bases). Germline V lookup: CDR1 SGHNT, CDR2 YYREEE (reference sequence). The V and J ends lost 0 bases and 2 bases respectively, with 8 bases between them. This CDR3 contains 14 residues. The CDR3 coding sequence is TGTGCCAGCAGCTTGGGTCAGGGAAACTATGGCTACACCTTC. Its protein is CASSLGQGNYGYTF.

The gene calls are TRBV7-2 and TRBJ1-1; D is undetermined. The length of the CDR3 is 14 residues. Trimming took 1 base from V and 0 from J, leaving 6 bases between them. Germline assignment: CDR1 SGHTA and CDR2 FQGNSA. The chain's CDR3 is CASSLGPLNTEAFF. CDR3 DNA: TGTGCCAGCAGCTTAGGGCCATTGAACACTGAAGCTTTCTTT.